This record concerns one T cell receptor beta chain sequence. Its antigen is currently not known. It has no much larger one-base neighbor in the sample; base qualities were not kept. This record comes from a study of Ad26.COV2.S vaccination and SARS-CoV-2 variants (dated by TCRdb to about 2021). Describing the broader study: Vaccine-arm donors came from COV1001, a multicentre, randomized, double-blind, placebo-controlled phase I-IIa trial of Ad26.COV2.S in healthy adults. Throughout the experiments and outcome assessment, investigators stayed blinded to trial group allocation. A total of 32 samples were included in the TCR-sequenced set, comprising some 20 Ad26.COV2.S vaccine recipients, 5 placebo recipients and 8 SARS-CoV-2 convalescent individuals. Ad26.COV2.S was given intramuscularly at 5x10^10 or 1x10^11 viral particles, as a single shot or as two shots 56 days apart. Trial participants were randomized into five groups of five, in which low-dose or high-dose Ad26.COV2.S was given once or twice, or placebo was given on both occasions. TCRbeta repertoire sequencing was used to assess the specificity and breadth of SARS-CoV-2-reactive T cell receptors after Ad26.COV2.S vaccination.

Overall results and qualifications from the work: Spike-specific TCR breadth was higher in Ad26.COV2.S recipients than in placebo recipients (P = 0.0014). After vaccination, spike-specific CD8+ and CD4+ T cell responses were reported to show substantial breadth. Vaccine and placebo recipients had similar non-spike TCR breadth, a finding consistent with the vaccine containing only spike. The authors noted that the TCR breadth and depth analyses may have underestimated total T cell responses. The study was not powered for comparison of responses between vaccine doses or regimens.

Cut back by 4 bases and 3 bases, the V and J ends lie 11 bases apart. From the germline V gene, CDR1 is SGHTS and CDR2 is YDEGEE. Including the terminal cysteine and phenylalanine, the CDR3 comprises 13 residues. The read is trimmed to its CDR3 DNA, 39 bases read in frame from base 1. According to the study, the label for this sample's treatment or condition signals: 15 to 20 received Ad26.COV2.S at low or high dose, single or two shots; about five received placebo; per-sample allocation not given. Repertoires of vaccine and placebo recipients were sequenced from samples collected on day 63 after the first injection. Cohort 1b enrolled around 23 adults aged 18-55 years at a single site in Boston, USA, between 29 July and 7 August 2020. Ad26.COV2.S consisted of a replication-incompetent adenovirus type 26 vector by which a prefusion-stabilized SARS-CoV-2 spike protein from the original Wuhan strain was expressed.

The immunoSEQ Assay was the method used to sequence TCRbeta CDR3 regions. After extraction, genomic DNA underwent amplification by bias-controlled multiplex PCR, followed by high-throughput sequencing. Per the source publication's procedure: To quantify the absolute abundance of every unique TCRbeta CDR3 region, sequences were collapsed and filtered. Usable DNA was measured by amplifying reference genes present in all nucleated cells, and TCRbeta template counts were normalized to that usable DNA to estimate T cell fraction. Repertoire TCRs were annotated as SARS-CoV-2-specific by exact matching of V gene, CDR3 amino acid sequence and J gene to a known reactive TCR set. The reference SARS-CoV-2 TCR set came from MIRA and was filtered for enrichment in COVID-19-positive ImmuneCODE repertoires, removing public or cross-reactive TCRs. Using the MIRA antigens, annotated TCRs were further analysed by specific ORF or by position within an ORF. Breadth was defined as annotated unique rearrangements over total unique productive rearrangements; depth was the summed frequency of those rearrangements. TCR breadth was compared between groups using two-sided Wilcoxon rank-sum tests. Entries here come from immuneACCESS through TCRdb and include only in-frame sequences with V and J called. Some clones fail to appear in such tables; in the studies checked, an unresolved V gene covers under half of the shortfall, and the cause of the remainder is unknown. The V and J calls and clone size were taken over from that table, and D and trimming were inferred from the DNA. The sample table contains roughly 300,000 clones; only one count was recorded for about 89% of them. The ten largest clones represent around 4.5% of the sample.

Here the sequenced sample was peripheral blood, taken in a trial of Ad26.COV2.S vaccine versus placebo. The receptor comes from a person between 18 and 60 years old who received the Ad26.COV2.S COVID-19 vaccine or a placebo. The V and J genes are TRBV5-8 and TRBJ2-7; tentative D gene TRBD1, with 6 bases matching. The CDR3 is CASSPTQGYEQYF. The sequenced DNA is TGTGCCAGCAGCCCTACACAGGGCTACGAGCAGTACTTC.